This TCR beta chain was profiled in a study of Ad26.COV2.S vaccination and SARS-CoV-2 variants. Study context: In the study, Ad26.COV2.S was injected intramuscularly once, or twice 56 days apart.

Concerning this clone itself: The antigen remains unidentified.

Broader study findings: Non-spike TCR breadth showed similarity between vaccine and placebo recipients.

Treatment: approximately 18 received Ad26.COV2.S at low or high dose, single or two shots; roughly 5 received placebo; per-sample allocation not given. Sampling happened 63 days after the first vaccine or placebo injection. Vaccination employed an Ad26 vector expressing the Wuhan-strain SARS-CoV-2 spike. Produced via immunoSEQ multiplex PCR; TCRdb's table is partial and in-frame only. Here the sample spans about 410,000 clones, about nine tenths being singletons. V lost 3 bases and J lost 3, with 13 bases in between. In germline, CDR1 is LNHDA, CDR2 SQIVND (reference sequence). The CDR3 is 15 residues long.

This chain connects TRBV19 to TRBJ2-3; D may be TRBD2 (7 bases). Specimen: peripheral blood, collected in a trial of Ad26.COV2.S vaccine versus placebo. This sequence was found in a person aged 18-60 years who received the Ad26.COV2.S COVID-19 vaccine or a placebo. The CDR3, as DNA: TGTGCCAGTAGTATCCCGAGGGGGGGAACAGATACGCAGTATTTT. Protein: CASSIPRGGTDTQYF.